The 29 T cell receptor beta chains presented below share a single source sample, sequenced in a study of cytomegalovirus exposure and HLA in healthy donors. Amplification used 60 Vbeta primers and 13 Jbeta primers. Using immunoSEQ multiplex PCR, the repertoire was profiled, and TCRdb retains in-frame clones only, with some absent. This table holds 140,000 or so clones, approximately 80% found once. The specimen sequenced was PBMCs. These receptors all come from a man in his forties in good health and CMV-seronegative.

The sample holds a few counts of this clone. The chain uses TRBV5-1 and TRBJ2-5, with 7 nucleotides matching TRBD2. The CDR3 has 14 amino acids. Unmatched junction bases numbered 4, after V lost 0 bases and J lost 5 bases. Germline V gene data show CDR1 as SGHRS and CDR2 as YFSETQ. In DNA form, the CDR3 reads TGCGCCAGCAGCTTGGCGGGGGGTTGGGAGACCCAGTACTTC. Translated, it gives CASSLAGGWETQYF.

The rearrangement uses TRBV4-2 and TRBJ1-1, with 7 bases aligning to TRBD1. With 5 bases clipped from V and 1 base from J, the junction kept 7 bases outside the gene matches. The CDR3 spans 15 residues. Per the germline V gene, CDR1 is LGHNA and CDR2 is YNFKEQ. For the CDR3, the DNA is TGTGCCAGCAGCGATTGGGCAGGGGGGAACACTGAAGCTTTCTTT. Protein product: CASSDWAGGNTEAFF.

This chain joins TRBV23-1 and TRBJ1-3, with D hard to call. TRBV23-1 is designated an ORF whose function remains uncertain. Deletions cut 1 base from V and 1 base from J, with 8 bases between. This CDR3 comprises 15 residues. The CDR3 DNA follows: TGCGCCAGCAGTCAATTGCGAGTGTCTGGAAACACCATATATTTT. Encoded protein: CASSQLRVSGNTIYF.

The J gene is TRBJ1-4, the V gene TRBV4-1; 10 nucleotides match TRBD1. V lost 5 bases, J lost 8 bases, and 2 bases stayed unmatched. This CDR3 contains 13 residues. Germline-derived CDR1 and CDR2 are MGHRA and YSYEKL. The CDR3 is CASSGTGVEKLFF. In DNA form, the CDR3 reads TGCGCCAGCAGCGGGACAGGGGTGGAAAAACTGTTTTTT.

CDR3 loop: CASSDPPLPGPYSYNEQFF. CDR3 nucleotide sequence: TGTGCCAGCAGTGACCCCCCCCTACCGGGTCCCTACTCCTACAATGAGCAGTTCTTC. The chain carries TRBV2 and TRBJ2-1; D call uncertain. V was pared by 3 bases and J by 0 bases, with 21 bases between. Germline CDR1 reads SNHLY; CDR2 reads FYNNEI. This CDR3 spans 19 amino acids.

V usage is TRBV7-9 and J usage is TRBJ2-3, with TRBD1 as a possible D gene (6 bases). CDR3 size: 14 residues. Trimming took off 2 bases at V and 5 bases at J, with 11 bases between the two ends. Looked up from germline, CDR1 is SEHNR and CDR2 is FQNEAQ (reference sequence). The CDR3 spells CASSLLGGEDTQYF. The CDR3 DNA reads as TGTGCCAGCAGCTTACTAGGGGGTGAAGATACGCAGTATTTT.

The J gene is TRBJ2-7, the V gene TRBV9; TRBD2 aligns across 7 bases. The CDR3 is made up of 13 amino acids. CDR1 SGDLS and CDR2 YYNGEE come from the germline V gene. V lost 0 bases to trimming and J lost 5 bases; unmatched junction nucleotides: 2. The CDR3, as DNA: TGTGCCAGCAGCGTAGGGGACTACGACGAGCAGTACTTC. This sequence encodes CASSVGDYDEQYF. Filled out from reference TRBV9 and TRBJ2-7, the complete variable domain reads DSGVTQTPKHLITATGQRVTLRCSPRSGDLSVYWYQQSLDQGLQFLIQYYNGEERAKGNILERFSAQQFPDLHSELNLSSLELGDSALYFCASSVGDYDEQYFGPGTRLTVT.

This clone was seen only a few times. Compared with germline, one end of the junction differs, possibly owing to a read error. The chain joins TRBV19 to TRBJ2-4; D is possibly TRBD2 (5 bases). CDR1 is LNHDA, CDR2 SQIVND, per germline (reference sequence). The CDR3 extends over 16 amino acids. CDR3 residues: CASSIVKGAAKNSQYF. The CDR3 bases are TGTGCCAGTAGTATAGTAAAGGGAGCGGCCAAAAACAGTCAGTACTTC. The variable domain in full, with the rest retrieved from reference TRBV19 and TRBJ2-4, is DGGITQSPKYLFRKEGQNVTLSCEQNLNHDAMYWYRQDPGQGLRLIYYSQIVNDFQKGDIAEGYSVSREKKESFPLTVTSAQKNPTAFYLCASSIVKGAAKNSQYFGAGTRLSVL.

V is TRBV29-1 and J is TRBJ2-7; TRBD1 might be the D (5 bases). Germline V gives CDR1 SQVTM, CDR2 ANQGSEA. The length of the CDR3 is 14 residues. Trimming removed 0 bases from V and 2 bases from J, with 11 bases in between. As DNA, the CDR3 is TGCAGCGTTGAAGATCGGGCAGGGCCCTACGAGCAGTACTTC. As protein: CSVEDRAGPYEQYF.

This chain connects TRBV4-1 to TRBJ2-7; TRBD2 matches 11 bases. V shed 1 base, J shed 6 bases, and the junction held 2 bases outside the gene matches. Germline CDR1 reads MGHRA; CDR2 reads YSYEKL. CDR3 length equals 14 residues. CDR3 sequence (DNA): TGCGCCAGCAGCCAAGCCGGGACTAGCGGCGAGCAGTACTTC. This encodes CASSQAGTSGEQYF.

The chain couples TRBV9 to TRBJ2-3, with 7 bases identical to TRBD2. CDR1 and CDR2 (germline): SGDLS, YYNGEE. The V gene end was trimmed by 0 bases and the J gene end by 12 bases; junction bases not matched to a gene: 7. The CDR3 has 13 amino acids. The CDR3 DNA follows: TGTGCCAGCAGCGTAGACGGACTAGTAAGTCAGTATTTT. This translates into CASSVDGLVSQYF.

The genes are TRBV5-1 and TRBJ2-7; 8 nucleotides agree with TRBD1. Germline assignment: CDR1 SGHRS and CDR2 YFSETQ. The CDR3 runs 16 residues. Trimming took 0 bases from V and 7 from J; bases not matched to a gene: 12. DNA of the CDR3: TGCGCCAGCAGCTTGGAGATCGGGCAGGGGGCTGGAGAGCAGTACTTC. As protein: CASSLEIGQGAGEQYF.

The J gene is TRBJ2-1, the V gene TRBV4-2, with 8 bases identical to TRBD2. V was clipped by 6 bases and J by 0 bases; unmatched bases: 13. CDR1 and CDR2 (germline): LGHNA, YNFKEQ. This CDR3 is 18 amino acids long. CDR3 in amino acids: CASRLTGRAGLSYNEQFF. In DNA form, the CDR3 reads TGTGCCAGCAGGCTGACCGGGAGGGCGGGGCTCTCCTACAATGAGCAGTTCTTC.

The chain recombines TRBV9 with TRBJ2-5; perhaps TRBD2 as D (7 bases). The V end was cut by 4 bases, the J end by 5 bases, with 21 bases between. The CDR3 has 16 amino acids. The V gene's germline CDR1 is SGDLS and CDR2 YYNGEE. DNA of the CDR3: TGTGCCAGCAGCCCCCCCGGAAAGGGGGGGAGGGAGACCCAGTACTTC. Protein sequence: CASSPPGKGGRETQYF.

The rearrangement links TRBV2 to TRBJ1-5; the match to TRBD1 covers 8 bases. The V gene's germline CDR1 is SNHLY and CDR2 FYNNEI. V shed 4 bases, J shed 4 bases, and the junction held 3 bases outside the gene matches. The CDR3 runs 14 residues. The DNA of the CDR3 is TGTGCCAGCAGTGGACAGGGGAGGAATCAGCCCCAGCATTTT. It specifies CASSGQGRNQPQHF.

This clone was seen only a few times. At one end, the junction sequence differs from germline, possibly due to a read error. The rearrangement uses TRBV30 and TRBJ1-2; TRBD1 might be the D (6 bases). The CDR3 extends over 14 amino acids. The germline V gene encodes CDR1 GTSNPN and CDR2 SVGIG (reference sequence). The CDR3 is CAWGVPTGLYGYTF. For the CDR3, the DNA is TGTGCCTGGGGTGTCCCGACAGGATTATATGGCTACACCTTC. The full variable domain, with the rest looked up from reference TRBV30 and TRBJ1-2, is SQTIHQWPATLVQPVGSPLSLECTVEGTSNPNLYWYRQAAGRGLQLLFYSVGIGQISSEVPQNLSASRPQDRQFILSSKKLLLSDSGFYLCAWGVPTGLYGYTFGSGTRLTVV.

The V call is TRBV27, the J call TRBJ2-5; no clear D gene. This CDR3 is built from 13 residues. CDR1 is MNHEY and CDR2 is SMNVEV in the germline V gene (reference sequence). Trimming shortened V by 7 bases and J by 1 base, and 10 bases separated the two germline ends. The chain's CDR3 is CASTRSPQETQYF. DNA of the CDR3: TGTGCCAGCACCCGGAGCCCCCAAGAGACCCAGTACTTC.

This rearrangement joins TRBV28 to TRBJ2-7; 9 nucleotides line up with TRBD1. The CDR3 runs 16 residues. Germline CDR1 and CDR2: MDHEN and SYDVKM. V dropped 4 bases and J dropped 1; count of bases not matched to a gene: 8. The CDR3 nucleotides read TGTGCCAGCAGTTACCGGGACAGGGCTATGTCCTACGAGCAGTACTTC. This encodes CASSYRDRAMSYEQYF.

This clone has more than one count but fewer than ten. The chain is built from TRBV28 and TRBJ1-5; D gene uncertain. This CDR3 has 18 amino acids. The V gene lost 8 bases and the J gene lost 0 bases, with 23 bases spanning the gap. The germline gives CDR1 MDHEN, CDR2 SYDVKM. CDR3 in DNA: TGTGCCAGCGAGGAAAGGGAGGTCCGCTTTTATAGCAATCAGCCCCAGCATTTT. The encoded protein is CASEEREVRFYSNQPQHF. The full variable domain, rest sourced from reference TRBV28 and TRBJ1-5, is DVKVTQSSRYLVKRTGEKVFLECVQDMDHENMFWYRQDPGLGLRLIYFSYDVKMKEKGDIPEGYSVSREKKERFSLILESASTNQTSMYLCASEEREVRFYSNQPQHFGDGTRLSIL.

The DNA for the CDR3 is TGTGCCAGCAGCTCGTCGGGGGGGCCGGGTGGTACGCAGTATTTT. Translation: CASSSSGGPGGTQYF. The rearrangement uses TRBV11-2 and TRBJ2-3, with 8 bases identical to TRBD2. Losses at the gene ends were 4 bases for V and 8 bases for J; bases not matched to a gene: 11. This CDR3 spans 15 amino acids. Germline V gene sequence: CDR1 SGHAT, CDR2 FQNNGV.

This clone was observed a handful of times. CDR3 sequence (DNA): TGTGCCAGCAGCGACGGACTCCCAGGGGGAGAGACCCAGTACTTC. This sequence encodes CASSDGLPGGETQYF. The chain is built from TRBV5-8 and TRBJ2-5, with 7 bases fitting TRBD1. Trimming removed 4 bases from V and 4 bases from J; junction bases left unmatched: 10. This CDR3 region has 15 residues. The germline gives CDR1 SGHTS, CDR2 YDEGEE.

This clone appeared a single time. The J gene is TRBJ2-5, the V gene TRBV18; TRBD1 might be the D (6 bases). The CDR3 totals 15 residues. V lost 2 bases and J lost 1, with 11 bases in between. In germline, CDR1 is KGHSH, CDR2 LQKENI. CDR3 residues: CASSPRGKGQETQYF. The CDR3 DNA reads as TGTGCCAGCTCACCAAGGGGGAAGGGCCAAGAGACCCAGTACTTC.

The genes are TRBV2 and TRBJ2-7; 8 bases line up with TRBD1. Germline V gene data show CDR1 as SNHLY and CDR2 as FYNNEI. This CDR3 has 12 residues. Losses at the gene ends were 6 bases for V and 6 bases for J; bases not matched to a gene: 4. The CDR3 region has the DNA TGTGCCAGCAGGGCTGACAGGGGCGAGCAGTACTTC. Protein sequence: CASRADRGEQYF.

There are a few counts of this clone. The V call is TRBV9, the J call TRBJ2-1, with 7 bases aligning to TRBD2. The ends lost 5 bases at V and 4 bases at J; junction bases unmatched: 9. Germline assignment: CDR1 SGDLS and CDR2 YYNGEE. This CDR3 has 15 amino acids. The CDR3 sequence: CASSLLPGGYNEQFF. DNA of the CDR3: TGTGCCAGCAGTCTTCTCCCCGGGGGGTACAATGAGCAGTTCTTC.

The rearrangement uses TRBV5-1 and TRBJ2-2; TRBD2 agrees at 15 bases. Trimming at V came to 0 bases and at J to 4 bases, leaving 7 bases not matched to a gene. Germline V gene data show CDR1 as SGHRS and CDR2 as YFSETQ. CDR3 size: 19 residues. CDR3 bases: TGCGCCAGCAGCTTGGGGGCCGGGACTAGCGGGAGGATCACCGGGGAGCTGTTTTTT. Translated: CASSLGAGTSGRITGELFF.

The gene calls are TRBV6-4 and TRBJ2-3; D perhaps matches TRBD2 (6 bases). CDR3 length: 14 residues. The V end lost 0 bases, the J end lost 4 bases, and 8 bases lay between the germline ends. Germline CDR1 and CDR2: MRHNA and SNTAGT. This CDR3 is CASSDSWRADTQYF. CDR3 sequence (DNA): TGTGCCAGCAGTGACTCGTGGAGGGCAGATACGCAGTATTTT.

This chain links TRBV4-1 with TRBJ2-2; D remains ambiguous. CDR3 length: 15 amino acids. In germline, CDR1 is MGHRA, CDR2 YSYEKL. V was cut by 4 bases and J by 2 bases, with 11 bases left in between. Written as DNA, the CDR3 is TGCGCCAGCAGCCTTATGGATAGCAACACCGGGGAGCTGTTTTTT. The encoded protein is CASSLMDSNTGELFF.

The gene calls are TRBV5-6 and TRBJ2-4; D remains ambiguous. The V gene lost 0 bases and the J gene lost 0 bases, with 10 bases spanning the gap. This CDR3 contains 16 residues. Germline V gene lookup returns CDR1 SGHDT and CDR2 YYEEEE. In DNA form, the CDR3 reads TGTGCCAGCAGCTTGGAACAGAACTTAGCCAAAAACATTCAGTACTTC. Amino acids: CASSLEQNLAKNIQYF.

V gene TRBV10-3 combines with J gene TRBJ2-7, with TRBD1 matching over 9 bases. The V segment lost 4 bases and the J segment 0 bases; nucleotides outside the gene matches: 1. CDR1 and CDR2 (germline): ENHRY, SYGVKD. The CDR3 has 14 amino acids. The CDR3 region has the DNA TGTGCCATCAGTGGACAGGGGGGCTCCTACGAGCAGTACTTC. The encoded protein is CAISGQGGSYEQYF.